The 24 T cell receptor beta chains below were found in one sample sequenced in a study of blood T cells in healthy people across ages. Primed by a sample-barcoded 5' primer and a J-beta primer mix, a second PCR proceeded for roughly 6 to 12 cycles. One entry per CDR3 protein, called by TCRdb with MiXCR from the 5' RACE reads. The table shows hundreds of thousands of distinct CDR3 sequences, with roughly 25% occurring only once. A further study also used this sample, focusing on T cells of mothers and their children.

Sequencing used blood. These TCRs come from a boy younger than 18 in good health.

This clonotype was detected a few times. The J gene is TRBJ2-5, the V gene TRBV20-1; TRBD2 agrees at 7 bases. With 0 bases clipped from V and 2 bases from J, the junction kept 3 bases outside the gene matches. Per germline, CDR1 DFQATT and CDR2 SNEGSKA (reference sequence). The CDR3 contains 14 residues. This CDR3 is CSARDGGGQETQYF. The CDR3 coding sequence is TGCAGTGCTAGAGATGGCGGGGGACAAGAGACCCAGTACTTC.

The sample holds a few counts of this clonotype. The chain employs TRBV28 and TRBJ2-5; D is perhaps TRBD1 or TRBD2 (5 bases each). Germline-derived CDR1 and CDR2 are MDHEN and SYDVKM. This CDR3 has 14 amino acids. The ends were cut back, 6 bases at V and 9 bases at J, with 20 bases in the middle. This CDR3 is CASSSDRGIMAQYF. The DNA for the CDR3 is TGTGCCAGCAGCTCCGACCGGGGCATAATGGCCCAGTACTTC.

The table lists this clonotype with a count of one. This chain connects TRBV15 to TRBJ2-5; D is perhaps TRBD1 or TRBD2 (5 bases each). The J call may be faulty, since TRBJ2-1 better matches the DNA end. The CDR3 covers 15 residues. Per the germline V gene, CDR1 is LNHNV and CDR2 is YYDKDF (reference sequence). The CDR3 DNA reads as TGTGCCACCAGCGGTCGAAGTGGGGGTGGCAATGAGCAGTTCTTC. It specifies CATSGRSGGGNEQFF.

The chain uses TRBV7-3 and TRBJ2-2; perhaps TRBD2 as D (6 bases). Per germline, CDR1 SGHTA and CDR2 FQGTGA. V lost 4 bases and J lost 0, with 15 bases in between. The CDR3 totals 17 residues. The CDR3 bases are TGTGCCAGCAGCTCCGGTGGGGGGACGGCGAACACCGGGGAGCTGTTTTTT. Its protein is CASSSGGGTANTGELFF. The full variable domain, its missing parts supplied by reference TRBV7-3 and TRBJ2-2, is GAGVSQTPSNKVTEKGKYVELRCDPISGHTALYWYRQSLGQGPEFLIYFQGTGAADDSGLPNDRFFAVRPEGSVSTLKIQRTERGDSAVYLCASSSGGGTANTGELFFGEGSRLTVL.

This chain connects TRBV5-6 to TRBJ2-7, with TRBD1 as a possible D gene (5 bases). The germline V gene encodes CDR1 SGHDT and CDR2 YYEEEE. V was trimmed by 1 base and J by 4 bases, leaving 18 bases between them. The CDR3 runs 16 residues. The chain's CDR3 is CASSLKLRRALYEQYF. The DNA for the CDR3 is TGTGCCAGCAGCTTGAAGCTTCGCAGGGCTTTGTACGAGCAGTACTTC.

This clonotype was detected a few times. V is TRBV5-1 and J is TRBJ2-7, with a tentative D call TRBD2 (5 bases). V lost 0 bases, J lost 1 base, and 11 bases lay in between. This CDR3 comprises 15 residues. Per germline, CDR1 SGHRS and CDR2 YFSETQ. The CDR3 loop is CASSLGGFPSYEQYF. The CDR3 bases are TGCGCCAGCAGCTTGGGAGGGTTCCCGTCCTACGAGCAGTACTTC.

V gene TRBV6-2 or TRBV6-3 combines with J gene TRBJ1-1, with a tentative D call TRBD1 (5 bases). CDR3 size: 15 residues. V dropped 8 bases and J dropped 1 base, with 17 bases sitting between them. Germline lookup yields CDR1 MNHEY and CDR2 SVGEGT. This CDR3 reads CASLLIGATNTEAFF. The CDR3 DNA reads TGTGCCAGCCTTCTTATTGGGGCTACGAACACTGAAGCTTTCTTT.

The chain uses TRBV20-1 and TRBJ2-5; 8 bases line up with TRBD2. Germline CDR1 reads DFQATT; CDR2 reads SNEGSKA (reference sequence). Trimming removed 7 bases from V and 4 bases from J; junction bases left unmatched: 11. The CDR3 is made up of 14 amino acids. The CDR3 reads CSGGRGGPAETQYF. CDR3 sequence (DNA): TGCAGTGGGGGACGGGGGGGGCCCGCAGAGACCCAGTACTTC.

This clonotype came up a few times. V and J are TRBV20-1 and TRBJ2-3, with D possibly matching TRBD2 (6 bases). Germline values: CDR1 DFQATT, CDR2 SNEGSKA (reference sequence). The CDR3 has 14 amino acids. V was pared by 2 bases and J by 3 bases, with 12 bases between. The CDR3 sequence is CSARNQLATDTQYF. The CDR3 coding sequence is TGCAGTGCTAGAAACCAACTAGCAACAGATACGCAGTATTTT.

The V gene is TRBV20-1, the J gene TRBJ1-1; possibly TRBD1 for D (5 bases). The CDR3 consists of 14 residues. The germline CDR1 and CDR2 sequences are DFQATT and SNEGSKA (reference sequence). The V end lost 0 bases, the J end lost 4 bases, and 12 bases lay between the germline ends. Written as DNA, the CDR3 is TGCAGTGCTAGAGATCCGAAGGGGAGCACTGAAGCTTTCTTT. As protein: CSARDPKGSTEAFF.

CDR3 sequence (DNA): TGTGCCAGCAGCGTCCGGGACAGAAGTAATGAAAAACTGTTTTTT. Its translation: CASSVRDRSNEKLFF. V and J are TRBV9 and TRBJ1-4; 7 bases map to TRBD1. Germline CDR1 reads SGDLS; CDR2 reads YYNGEE. This CDR3 is 15 amino acids long. Losses at the gene ends were 2 bases for V and 4 bases for J; bases not matched to a gene: 5.

The chain uses TRBV12-3 or TRBV12-4 and TRBJ2-3; no clear D. V shed 1 base and J shed 2 bases, with 4 bases lying between them. CDR3 length: 13 residues. As DNA, the CDR3 is TGTGCCAGCAGTTTAGAACACACAGATACGCAGTATTTT. It is translated as CASSLEHTDTQYF.

V is TRBV3-1 and J is TRBJ2-3, with 7 positions matching TRBD2. Germline CDR1 is LGHDT and CDR2 is YNNKEL (reference sequence). The CDR3 runs to 15 residues. The J segment lost 1 base and the V segment lost 6 bases, leaving 7 bases of the junction unmatched. The CDR3 DNA reads TGTGCCAGCAGAGGTCGACGGGGGGGCACAGATACGCAGTATTTT. It translates to CASRGRRGGTDTQYF.

This clonotype was picked up many times. V and J are TRBV29-1 and TRBJ2-5, with D possibly being TRBD2 (6 bases). The CDR3 spans 10 residues. Germline loops: CDR1 SQVTM, CDR2 ANQGSEA. In DNA form, the CDR3 reads TGCCCTGGCGGGGAGGAGACCCAGTACTTC. This sequence encodes CPGGEETQYF.

This clonotype was counted a few times. The chain combines TRBV15 with TRBJ2-7; the D call may be TRBD1 or TRBD2 (5 bases each). Germline V gene lookup returns CDR1 LNHNV and CDR2 YYDKDF (reference sequence). The V end lost 0 bases, the J end lost 3 bases, and 12 bases lay between the germline ends. The CDR3 has 15 residues. DNA of the CDR3: TGTGCCACCAGCAGAGACGGGACGGAGATCTACGAGCAGTACTTC. This sequence encodes CATSRDGTEIYEQYF.

This clonotype was seen only a few times. The genes are TRBV6-2 or TRBV6-3 and TRBJ2-3, with 8 nucleotides matching TRBD2. From germline, CDR1 is MNHEY and CDR2 SVGEGT. The CDR3 runs 14 residues. J was trimmed by 4 bases and V by 4 bases; bases with no gene match: 4. The CDR3 here is CASSSAGVPDTQYF. The CDR3, as DNA: TGTGCCAGCAGTTCAGCGGGGGTCCCAGATACGCAGTATTTT.

This clonotype was found a few times. The CDR3 spells CASSLRGQAYEQYF. The CDR3, as DNA: TGTGCCAGCAGCTTACGGGGACAGGCCTACGAGCAGTACTTC. The rearrangement uses TRBV11-2 and TRBJ2-7, with TRBD1 matching over 8 bases. From germline, CDR1 is SGHAT and CDR2 FQNNGV. The V segment lost 2 bases and the J segment 2 bases; nucleotides outside the gene matches: 2. There are 14 residues in the CDR3.

This clonotype was picked up many times. The chain links TRBV5-1 to TRBJ2-1; perhaps D is TRBD1 or TRBD2 (5 bases each). There are 13 residues in the CDR3. V lost 7 bases and J lost 5, with 13 bases in between. The germline V gene has CDR1 SGHRS and CDR2 YFSETQ. The CDR3 is CASRDPGHNEQFF. CDR3 nucleotides: TGCGCCAGCCGGGACCCCGGCCACAATGAGCAGTTCTTC.

The chain carries TRBV5-5 and TRBJ2-1; the D gene is possibly TRBD2 (6 bases). From germline, CDR1 is SGHKS and CDR2 YYEKEE (reference sequence). This CDR3 is 15 amino acids long. V was shortened by 0 bases and J by 1 base, with 8 bases between the two germline ends. CDR3: CASSLGGESYNEQFF. CDR3 coding DNA: TGTGCCAGCAGCTTGGGCGGGGAGTCCTACAATGAGCAGTTCTTC.

The rearrangement links TRBV2 to TRBJ2-1, with 7 bases fitting TRBD1. This CDR3 spans 15 amino acids. Germline V CDR1 and CDR2: SNHLY, FYNNEI. With 10 bases clipped from V and 2 bases from J, the junction kept 11 bases outside the gene matches. The CDR3 sequence is CATTQDRATYNEQFF. In nucleotides, the CDR3 is TGTGCCACTACACAAGACAGGGCAACCTACAATGAGCAGTTCTTC. Supplemented by reference TRBV2 and TRBJ2-1, the full variable domain reads EPEVTQTPSHQVTQMGQEVILRCVPISNHLYFYWYRQILGQKVEFLVSFYNNEISEKSEIFDDQFSVERPDGSNFTLKIRSTKLEDSAMYFCATTQDRATYNEQFFGPGTRLTVL.

The V gene is TRBV4-3, the J gene TRBJ1-6; maybe TRBD1 (5 bases). CDR3 size: 14 residues. The germline CDR1 and CDR2 sequences are LGHNA and YSLEER. The V end lost 1 base, the J end lost 7 bases, and 8 bases lay between the germline ends. The CDR3 is CASSQVDRNSPLHF. Written as DNA, the CDR3 is TGCGCCAGCAGCCAAGTTGACAGAAATTCACCCCTCCACTTT.

The J gene is TRBJ1-6, the V gene TRBV12-3 or TRBV12-4, with D unclear. V gave up 5 bases and J gave up 8 bases, with 13 bases separating them. The length of the CDR3 is 14 residues. The CDR3, as DNA: TGTGCCAGCAGTAGGACGGTCTCTTATTCACCCCTCCACTTT. Translation: CASSRTVSYSPLHF.

The rearrangement joins TRBV6-1 to TRBJ2-3; 8 bases are shared with TRBD2. CDR1 MNHNS and CDR2 SASEGT come from the germline V gene. The ends lost 7 bases at V and 0 bases at J; junction bases unmatched: 6. The CDR3 is 15 residues long. CDR3: CASNRGGRSTDTQYF. In DNA, the CDR3 is TGTGCCAGCAATCGGGGGGGCCGGAGCACAGATACGCAGTATTTT.

The chain carries TRBV19 and TRBJ2-3; D call uncertain. Germline CDR1 LNHDA, CDR2 SQIVND (reference sequence). Deletions cut 1 base from V and 2 bases from J, with 7 bases between. This CDR3 has 14 residues. The CDR3 loop reads CASSIGSHTDTQYF. In DNA form, the CDR3 reads TGTGCCAGTAGTATAGGCAGTCACACAGATACGCAGTATTTT.